This TCR beta chain was identified during a study of shared clonotypes between healthy human individuals. Sequencing used immunoSEQ multiplex PCR; TCRdb keeps in-frame clones, though not all of them. The sample yields about a million clones, around four fifths seen once. V gave up 2 bases and J gave up 6 bases, with 11 bases separating them. Germline V lookup: CDR1 MGHRA, CDR2 YSYEKL. The CDR3 length is 15 residues. This clonotype originated in a man between 18 and 35 years old in good health. V and J are TRBV4-1 and TRBJ1-6; D call uncertain. Material for sequencing was memory CD4+ T cells sorted from blood. As for subset: CD45RA-negative fraction. CDR3 sequence: CASSQKGKGNSPLHF. The CDR3, as DNA: TGCGCCAGCAGCCAAAAAGGAAAGGGTAATTCACCCCTCCACTTT.